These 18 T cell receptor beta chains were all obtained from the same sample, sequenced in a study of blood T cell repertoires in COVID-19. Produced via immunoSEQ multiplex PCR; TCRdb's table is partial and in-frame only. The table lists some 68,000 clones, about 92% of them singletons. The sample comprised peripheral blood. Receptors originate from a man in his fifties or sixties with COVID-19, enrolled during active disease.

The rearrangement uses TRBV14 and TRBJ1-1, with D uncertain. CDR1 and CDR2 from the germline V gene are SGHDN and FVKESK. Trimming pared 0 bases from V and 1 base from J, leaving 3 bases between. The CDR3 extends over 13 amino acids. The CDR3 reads CASSQDRNTEAFF. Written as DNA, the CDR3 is TGTGCCAGCAGCCAAGACAGGAACACTGAAGCTTTCTTT.

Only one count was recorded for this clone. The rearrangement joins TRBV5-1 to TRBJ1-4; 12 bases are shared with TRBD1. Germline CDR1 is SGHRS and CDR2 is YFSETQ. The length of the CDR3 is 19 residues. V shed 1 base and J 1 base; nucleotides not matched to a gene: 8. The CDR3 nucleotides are TGCGCCAGCAGCTTGTATGGGACAGGGGGCAGGGGAACTAATGAAAAACTGTTTTTT. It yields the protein CASSLYGTGGRGTNEKLFF.

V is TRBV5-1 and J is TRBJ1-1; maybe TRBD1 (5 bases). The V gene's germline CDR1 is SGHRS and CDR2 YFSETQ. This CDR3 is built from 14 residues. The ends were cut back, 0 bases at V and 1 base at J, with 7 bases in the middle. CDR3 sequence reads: CASSLAGGNTEAFF. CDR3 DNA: TGCGCCAGCAGCTTGGCCGGGGGGAACACTGAAGCTTTCTTT.

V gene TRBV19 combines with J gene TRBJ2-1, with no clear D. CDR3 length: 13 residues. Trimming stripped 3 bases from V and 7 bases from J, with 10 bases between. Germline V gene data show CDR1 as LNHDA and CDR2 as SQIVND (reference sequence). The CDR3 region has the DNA TGTGCCAGTAGTATGAGAGTGTTAAATGAGCAGTTCTTC. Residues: CASSMRVLNEQFF.

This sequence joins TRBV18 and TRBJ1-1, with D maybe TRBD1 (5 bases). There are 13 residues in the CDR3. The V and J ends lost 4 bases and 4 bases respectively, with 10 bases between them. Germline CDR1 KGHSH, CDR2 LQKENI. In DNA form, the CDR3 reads TGTGCCAGCTCACAGGGGCGAGGCACTGAAGCTTTCTTT. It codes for CASSQGRGTEAFF.

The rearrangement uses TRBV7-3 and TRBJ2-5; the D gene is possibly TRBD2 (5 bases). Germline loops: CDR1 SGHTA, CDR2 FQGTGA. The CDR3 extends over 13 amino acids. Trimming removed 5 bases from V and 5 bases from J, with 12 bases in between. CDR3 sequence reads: CASSLERGETQYF. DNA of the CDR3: TGTGCCAGCAGCCTGGAGCGAGGGGAGACCCAGTACTTC.

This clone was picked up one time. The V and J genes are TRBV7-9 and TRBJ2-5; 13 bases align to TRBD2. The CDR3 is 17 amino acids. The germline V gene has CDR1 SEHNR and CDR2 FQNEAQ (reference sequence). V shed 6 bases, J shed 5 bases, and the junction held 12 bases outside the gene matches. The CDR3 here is CASSHSRGLAGLETQYF. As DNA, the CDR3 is TGTGCCAGCAGTCATTCTAGGGGACTAGCGGGGTTGGAGACCCAGTACTTC.

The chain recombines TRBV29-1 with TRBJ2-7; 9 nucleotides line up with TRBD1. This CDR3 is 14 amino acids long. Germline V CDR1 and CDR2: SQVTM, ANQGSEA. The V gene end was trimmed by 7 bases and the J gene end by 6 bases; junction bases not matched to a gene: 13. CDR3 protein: CSAATDRGTSEQYF. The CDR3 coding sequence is TGCAGCGCCGCGACGGACAGGGGAACGTCCGAGCAGTACTTC.

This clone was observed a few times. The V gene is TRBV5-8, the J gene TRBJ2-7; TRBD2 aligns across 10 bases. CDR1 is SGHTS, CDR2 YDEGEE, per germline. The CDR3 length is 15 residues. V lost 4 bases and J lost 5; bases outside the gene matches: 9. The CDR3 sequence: CASSPAGLAGDEQYF. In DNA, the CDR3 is TGTGCCAGCAGCCCGGCGGGTCTAGCGGGAGACGAGCAGTACTTC.

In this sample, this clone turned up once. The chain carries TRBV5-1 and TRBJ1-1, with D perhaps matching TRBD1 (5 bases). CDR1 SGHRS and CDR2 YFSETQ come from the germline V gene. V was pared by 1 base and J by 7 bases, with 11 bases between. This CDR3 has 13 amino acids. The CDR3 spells CASSLNQGSEAFF. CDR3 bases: TGCGCCAGCAGCTTGAACCAGGGCAGTGAAGCTTTCTTT.

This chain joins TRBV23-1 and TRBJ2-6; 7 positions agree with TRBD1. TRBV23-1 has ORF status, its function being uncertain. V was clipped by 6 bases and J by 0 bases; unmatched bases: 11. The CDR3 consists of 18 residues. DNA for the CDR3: TGCGCCAGCAGCCTGAGACAGGGAACGTTCTCTGGGGCCAACGTCCTGACTTTC. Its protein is CASSLRQGTFSGANVLTF.

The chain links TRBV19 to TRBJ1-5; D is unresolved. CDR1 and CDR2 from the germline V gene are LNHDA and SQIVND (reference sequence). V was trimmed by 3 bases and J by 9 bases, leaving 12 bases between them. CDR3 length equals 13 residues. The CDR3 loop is CASSMAVLGPQHF. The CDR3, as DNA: TGTGCCAGTAGTATGGCGGTTCTAGGGCCCCAGCATTTT.

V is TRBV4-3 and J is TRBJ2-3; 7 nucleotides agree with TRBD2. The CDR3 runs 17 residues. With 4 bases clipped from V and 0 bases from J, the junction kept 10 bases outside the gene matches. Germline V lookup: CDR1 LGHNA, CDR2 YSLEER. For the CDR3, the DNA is TGCGCCAGCAGCCTCCGGGGTGGGAGGGCTAGCACAGATACGCAGTATTTT. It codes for CASSLRGGRASTDTQYF.

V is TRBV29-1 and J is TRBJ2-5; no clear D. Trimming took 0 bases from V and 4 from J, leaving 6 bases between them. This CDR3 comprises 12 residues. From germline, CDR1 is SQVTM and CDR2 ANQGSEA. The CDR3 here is CSVEEWAETQYF. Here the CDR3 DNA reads TGCAGCGTTGAAGAATGGGCAGAGACCCAGTACTTC.

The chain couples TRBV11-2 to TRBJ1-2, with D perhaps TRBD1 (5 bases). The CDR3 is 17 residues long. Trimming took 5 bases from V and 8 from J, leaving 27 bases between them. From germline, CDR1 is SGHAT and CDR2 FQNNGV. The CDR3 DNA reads TGTGCCAGCAGCCAGAGTTTTAGGGCAGGGCAGACGACAGGCTACACCTTC. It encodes CASSQSFRAGQTTGYTF.

CDR3 loop: CASSLNLRTENGYTF. The CDR3, as DNA: TGTGCCAGCAGCCTCAACCTTAGGACAGAGAATGGCTACACCTTC. The V and J genes are TRBV4-2 and TRBJ1-2; the D gene is possibly TRBD1 (6 bases). Germline assignment: CDR1 LGHNA and CDR2 YNFKEQ. CDR3 length: 15 amino acids. V was clipped by 4 bases and J by 6 bases, with 18 bases between them.

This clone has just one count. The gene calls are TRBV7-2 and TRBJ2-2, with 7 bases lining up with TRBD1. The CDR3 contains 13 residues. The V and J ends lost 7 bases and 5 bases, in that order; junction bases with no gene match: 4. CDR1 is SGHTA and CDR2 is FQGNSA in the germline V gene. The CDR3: CASTPDRTGELFF. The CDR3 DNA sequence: TGTGCCAGCACCCCGGACAGGACCGGGGAGCTGTTTTTT.

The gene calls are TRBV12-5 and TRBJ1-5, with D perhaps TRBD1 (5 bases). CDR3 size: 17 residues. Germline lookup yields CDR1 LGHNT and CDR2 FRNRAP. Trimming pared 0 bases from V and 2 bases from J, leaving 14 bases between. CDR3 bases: TGTGCTAGTGGTTTGGTCTGGGAGGGGAAGGGCAATCAGCCCCAGCATTTT. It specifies CASGLVWEGKGNQPQHF.